Presented here are 3 T cell receptor beta chains from one specimen sequenced in a study of regulatory T cells in long-lasting Graves disease. Through Arm-PCR of CDR3 regions and iRepertoire HTBI primers, TCR beta libraries were built. Each CDR3 protein is one row after TCRdb ran MiXCR on the multiplex PCR reads. The top ten hold 9.5% to 15% of the sample, which has some 460,000 distinct CDR3 sequences, 15% to 20% seen once. Time point indicated: newly diagnosed GD, antithyroid drugs for less than 3 months. Construction of the TCR library relied on RNA isolated from PBMCs. These records were also assigned to another study, of T cells in Graves' hyperthyroidism and ophthalmopathy.

The sequencing here drew on peripheral blood mononuclear cells (PBMCs), taken at new diagnosis, from a patient treated with antithyroid drugs. The receptor set was obtained from a man aged 35-49 years with Graves disease.

V is TRBV11-2 and J is TRBJ2-7; possible D gene TRBD1, 5 bases. V was shortened by 5 bases and J by 9 bases, with 23 bases between the two germline ends. CDR1 SGHAT and CDR2 FQNNGV come from the germline V gene. The CDR3 has 15 amino acids. The chain's CDR3 is CASSHGIDSSVGQYF. DNA for the CDR3: TGTGCCAGCAGCCACGGAATCGACAGCTCGGTAGGGCAGTACTTC.

This clonotype was recorded at least ten times. V is TRBV7-3 and J is TRBJ2-5, with TRBD1 identical over 7 bases. This CDR3 comprises 13 residues. From germline, CDR1 is SGHTA and CDR2 FQGTGA. V dropped 4 bases and J dropped 3; count of bases not matched to a gene: 2. CDR3 DNA sequence: TGTGCCAGCAGCTCGGACAGGAAAGAGACCCAGTACTTC. Its protein is CASSSDRKETQYF.

The rearrangement links TRBV12-3 or TRBV12-4 to TRBJ1-2; weak D call: TRBD1 (5 bases). The CDR3 is made up of 13 amino acids. Trimming took 6 bases from V and 9 from J, leaving 17 bases between them. The DNA of the CDR3 is TGTGCCAGCAGCCGAAATAGGGGAAACAGCTACACCTTC. Translated, it gives CASSRNRGNSYTF.